This entry lists 21 T cell receptor beta chains sequenced from one sample in a study of metastatic and nonmetastatic thyroid tumors (dated by TCRdb to 2020 to 2021). Library creation used PCR. The sample was run on an Illumina HiSeq 4000. TCRdb trimmed the raw reads at Q25, called clones with MiXCR and kept productive beta chains. This sample is represented by 45,000 or so clones; 3.5% to 5% of them were singletons. Clones ranked in the top ten supply roughly a tenth of the sample. Before undergoing thyroid surgery, none of the patients had been given any kind of treatment. The specimen sequenced was blood. All receptors derive from a female donor with papillary thyroid cancer or a benign thyroid nodule (not recorded which). Some clones in this sample may be carry-over from other donors' samples.

This clone occurred many times. The chain recombines TRBV6-1 with TRBJ2-3, with 13 positions matching TRBD2. The CDR3 sequence is 16 residues long. Germline V gene lookup returns CDR1 MNHNS and CDR2 SASEGT. Germline trimming cut 10 bases from V and 1 base from J; bases unmatched to any gene: 8. The CDR3 region is CATGTSGNSRTDTQYF. The CDR3 DNA follows: TGTGCCACAGGGACTAGCGGGAATTCCCGCACAGATACGCAGTATTTT.

This clone showed up just a few times. The chain uses TRBV3-1 and TRBJ2-7, with D possibly matching TRBD1 (6 bases). The CDR3 runs 17 residues. Germline CDR1 reads LGHDT; CDR2 reads YNNKEL (reference sequence). V lost 1 base and J lost 2, with 18 bases in between. The CDR3 DNA reads as TGTGCCAGCAGCCAAGCCCTAGATCCCGGGACACCCTACGAGCAGTACTTC. It is translated as CASSQALDPGTPYEQYF.

On this clone itself: The CDR3 ends on some other residue instead of the conserved phenylalanine or tryptophan, so this is likely a read error. The chain is built from TRBV4-2 and TRBJ2-7; D unclear. The CDR3 sequence is 15 residues long. Germline CDR1 is LGHNA and CDR2 is YNFKEQ. Trimming pared 0 bases from V and 0 bases from J, leaving 9 bases between. The CDR3 nucleotides read TGTGCCAGCAGCCAAGACCCCTTTGGCTCCTACGAGCAGTACCTC. Encoded protein: CASSQDPFGSYEQYL.

This clone was detected ten times or more. The chain is built from TRBV9 and TRBJ2-7, with TRBD2 as a possible D gene (5 bases). Trimming stripped 3 bases from V and 4 bases from J, with 17 bases between. Germline CDR1 reads SGDLS; CDR2 reads YYNGEE. This CDR3 region has 15 residues. The CDR3 loop reads CASSASPSREYEQYF. CDR3 in DNA: TGTGCCAGCAGCGCCTCCCCCTCTAGGGAGTACGAGCAGTACTTC.

This clone was detected ten times or more. The CDR3 nucleotides read TGCAGTGCTAGGGGGTGGCCTATGAACACTGAAGCTTTCTTT. Protein sequence: CSARGWPMNTEAFF. J is TRBJ1-1 and V is TRBV20-1; D not certain. V was trimmed by 3 bases and J by 0 bases, leaving 11 bases between them. The length of the CDR3 is 14 residues. Germline lookup yields CDR1 DFQATT and CDR2 SNEGSKA (reference sequence).

This clone was seen ten or more times. The rearrangement links TRBV7-2 to TRBJ2-1, with 12 bases lining up with TRBD2. CDR3 length: 14 amino acids. Trimming took 5 bases from V and 10 from J; bases not matched to a gene: 6. Germline loops: CDR1 SGHTA, CDR2 FQGNSA. The CDR3, as DNA: TGTGCCAGCAGCCTGGGACTAGCGGGCGGGGAGCAGTTCTTC. Translation gives CASSLGLAGGEQFF.

Comments on this clone: A much larger clonotype is one base distant, so this may be a read error. This rearrangement joins TRBV4-1 to TRBJ2-1; 7 positions agree with TRBD1. Germline-derived CDR1 and CDR2 are MGHRA and YSYEKL. This CDR3 region has 15 residues. In nucleotides, the CDR3 is TGCGCCAGCAGACCGACAGGGAGCTCCCACAATGAGCAGTTCTTC. Protein product: CASRPTGSSHNEQFF.

Comment on this clone: Just one base apart from a much larger clone, this may be a read error. Other nucleotide sequences in the sample specify the same CDR3. V gene TRBV20-1 combines with J gene TRBJ2-3, with D maybe TRBD1 (6 bases). Germline V gene sequence: CDR1 DFQATT, CDR2 SNEGSKA (reference sequence). The length of the CDR3 is 12 residues. CDR3 protein: CSARQDTDTQYF. CDR3 bases: TGCAGCGCTAGACAGGACACAGATACGCAGTATTTT.

This clone was counted at least ten times. This sequence joins TRBV5-1 and TRBJ2-2, with unresolved D. This CDR3 has 16 residues. The germline CDR1 and CDR2 sequences are SGHRS and YFSETQ. V dropped 0 bases and J dropped 4 bases, with 13 bases sitting between them. CDR3: CASSLVGRGATGELFF. As DNA, the CDR3 is TGCGCCAGCAGCTTGGTAGGGCGAGGCGCCACCGGGGAGCTGTTTTTT.

This clone was seen a handful of times. One end of the junction varies from germline; a read error may be responsible. This chain links TRBV6-1 with TRBJ2-3, with a tentative D call TRBD2 (6 bases). The CDR3 has 15 amino acids. Germline V CDR1 and CDR2: MNHNS, SASEGT. The CDR3 nucleotides are TGTGCCAACAGTGAAGATGGAGGGAGCAAAGATACGCAGTATTTT. It translates to CANSEDGGSKDTQYF.

In its sample, this clone was seen many times. This chain connects TRBV27 to TRBJ1-2; D unresolved. The V end lost 4 bases, the J end lost 6 bases, and 12 bases lay between the germline ends. Germline lookup yields CDR1 MNHEY and CDR2 SMNVEV (reference sequence). The CDR3 covers 13 residues. DNA for the CDR3: TGTGCCAGCAGTTACGGTGGAGGCGATGGCTACACCTTC. This codes for CASSYGGGDGYTF.

At least ten counts were recorded for this clone. The CDR3 DNA sequence: TGTGCCAGCAGCTTGGAACTGCCGGGACTACTCCGGGGGTACGAGCAGTACTTC. Its protein is CASSLELPGLLRGYEQYF. The gene calls are TRBV5-6 and TRBJ2-7; 7 bases align to TRBD2. J was trimmed by 4 bases and V by 0 bases; bases with no gene match: 16. This CDR3 is built from 18 residues. Germline V gene lookup returns CDR1 SGHDT and CDR2 YYEEEE.

CDR3: CSASWTGSYGYTF. CDR3 nucleotides: TGCAGTGCTAGTTGGACAGGGAGCTATGGCTACACCTTC. The chain links TRBV20-1 to TRBJ1-2, with 8 bases fitting TRBD1. Per the germline V gene, CDR1 is DFQATT and CDR2 is SNEGSKA (reference sequence). The CDR3 sequence is 13 residues long. J gave up 4 bases and V 3 bases, and 4 bases lay outside the gene matches.

This clone was picked up many times. The rearrangement links TRBV11-2 to TRBJ2-7; 9 bases line up with TRBD1. Germline-derived CDR1 and CDR2 are SGHAT and FQNNGV. CDR3 length equals 15 residues. The V and J ends lost 3 bases and 0 bases, in that order; junction bases with no gene match: 3. The CDR3 loop reads CASSLGQGPSYEQYF. The CDR3 nucleotides are TGTGCCAGCAGCTTGGGACAGGGACCCTCCTACGAGCAGTACTTC.

This chain joins TRBV20-1 and TRBJ2-2; tentative D call: TRBD2 (6 bases). CDR1 and CDR2 from the germline V gene are DFQATT and SNEGSKA (reference sequence). This CDR3 has 16 amino acids. Trimming took off 0 bases at V and 7 bases at J, with 18 bases between the two ends. The CDR3 protein is CSARDQVSGLDGELFF. The CDR3 DNA reads TGCAGTGCTAGAGATCAAGTGAGCGGGCTTGACGGGGAGCTGTTTTTT.

This clone has more than one count but fewer than ten. This chain connects TRBV28 to TRBJ1-3, with D maybe TRBD1 (5 bases). The CDR3 extends over 15 amino acids. Per the germline V gene, CDR1 is MDHEN and CDR2 is SYDVKM. V was trimmed by 6 bases and J by 4 bases, leaving 16 bases between them. CDR3: CASSYAPGPGNTIYF. CDR3 DNA sequence: TGTGCCAGCAGCTACGCCCCGGGACCGGGAAACACCATATATTTT.

This clone was detected ten times or more. The chain carries TRBV19 and TRBJ2-1; D is unresolved. Germline V gene data show CDR1 as LNHDA and CDR2 as SQIVND (reference sequence). Trimming cost V 4 bases and J 3 bases, with 19 bases left between them. The CDR3 runs to 17 residues. The CDR3 loop reads CASSTSPYKDYYNEQFF. CDR3 nucleotides: TGTGCCAGTAGTACCTCTCCCTATAAAGATTACTACAATGAGCAGTTCTTC.

The chain employs TRBV20-1 and TRBJ1-2, with D hard to call. V lost 0 bases, J lost 5 bases, and 16 bases lay in between. Per germline, CDR1 DFQATT and CDR2 SNEGSKA (reference sequence). The CDR3 has 15 residues. The CDR3: CSARDLGAPIYGYTF. The CDR3 DNA sequence: TGCAGTGCTAGAGATCTGGGAGCCCCTATTTATGGCTACACCTTC.

At least ten counts were recorded for this clone. The chain is built from TRBV6-5 and TRBJ2-3; D unclear. This CDR3 comprises 14 residues. V lost 0 bases and J lost 6, with 10 bases in between. CDR1 is MNHEY and CDR2 is SVGAGI in the germline V gene. This CDR3 is CASSYSSLRDTQYF. CDR3 DNA sequence: TGTGCCAGCAGTTACTCGAGTCTTCGGGATACGCAGTATTTT.

In this sample, this clone turned up many times. The chain uses TRBV29-1 and TRBJ1-1, with D tentatively TRBD1 (5 bases). The CDR3 runs 13 residues. Between the trimmed V and J ends, which lost 2 bases and 4 bases, there was a span of 11 bases. Germline CDR1 is SQVTM and CDR2 is ANQGSEA. The CDR3 DNA sequence: TGCAGCGTTGAACAGGGAAGGGGCACTGAAGCTTTCTTT. Amino acid sequence: CSVEQGRGTEAFF.

This clone has a count of ten or more. The rearrangement joins TRBV4-1 to TRBJ2-3; D uncertain. Germline V CDR1 and CDR2: MGHRA, YSYEKL. The CDR3 totals 18 residues. The V and J ends lost 1 base and 4 bases respectively, with 21 bases between them. Written as DNA, the CDR3 is TGCGCCAGCAGCCAAGGCCGGATCGGGCACCGACGGGCAGATACGCAGTATTTT. Its protein product is CASSQGRIGHRRADTQYF.